This passage covers 32 T cell receptor beta chains from one sample sequenced in a study of PD-1 blockade in classical Hodgkin lymphoma. Relapse after autologous stem cell transplantation occurred in every patient, and brentuximab vedotin exposure varied. Libraries were prepared by immunoSEQ multiplex PCR; TCRdb keeps only in-frame clonotypes and omits some of them. The sample has under 95,000 clones; 92% are singletons. This specimen consisted of peripheral blood mononuclear cells (PBMCs), obtained before the second cycle of nivolumab. The receptors stem from a human donor with classical Hodgkin lymphoma.

This clone appeared a few times. The gene calls are TRBV6-5 and TRBJ2-4; maybe TRBD1 (6 bases). The CDR3 contains 15 residues. CDR1 MNHEY and CDR2 SVGAGI come from the germline V gene. The V end was cut by 2 bases, the J end by 2 bases, with 10 bases between. CDR3 in DNA: TGTGCCAGCAGTTACGAAGGGGGAACCAAAAACATTCAGTACTTC. Residues: CASSYEGGTKNIQYF.

The chain couples TRBV7-9 to TRBJ2-1; 9 bases match TRBD1. Looked up from germline, CDR1 is SEHNR and CDR2 is FQNEAQ (reference sequence). CDR3 size: 16 residues. V lost 5 bases to trimming and J lost 3 bases; unmatched junction nucleotides: 8. The CDR3 region has the DNA TGTGCCAGCAGCCATTTTTGGGACAGGGACTACAATGAGCAGTTCTTC. Translating gives CASSHFWDRDYNEQFF.

The rearrangement joins TRBV27 to TRBJ1-1; D is possibly TRBD1 (6 bases). The CDR3 has 17 amino acids. In germline, CDR1 is MNHEY, CDR2 SMNVEV (reference sequence). Trimming removed 3 bases at V and 1 base at J, with 18 bases between. DNA of the CDR3: TGTGCCAGCAGTTTTCACCCGAGGGGGGGGAGGAACACTGAAGCTTTCTTT. This translates into CASSFHPRGGRNTEAFF.

This clone showed up just a few times. V usage is TRBV7-8 and J usage is TRBJ2-1, with a tentative D call TRBD1 (5 bases). Per germline, CDR1 SGHVS and CDR2 FQNEAQ. Trimming cost V 4 bases and J 0 bases, with 13 bases left between them. The CDR3 consists of 16 residues. CDR3 coding DNA: TGTGCCAGCAGCTATAGGGGAAAAAGCTCCTACAATGAGCAGTTCTTC. This translates into CASSYRGKSSYNEQFF.

This clone was recorded once. This sequence joins TRBV19 and TRBJ2-1; 7 bases match TRBD2. Germline CDR1 is LNHDA and CDR2 is SQIVND (reference sequence). With 4 bases clipped from V and 6 bases from J, the junction kept 6 bases outside the gene matches. This CDR3 contains 14 residues. The CDR3 nucleotides are TGTGCCAGTAGTAGAGGAAGACTAGCCAATGAGCAGTTCTTC. This translates into CASSRGRLANEQFF. Combining the CDR3 with reference TRBV19 and TRBJ2-1 gives the whole variable domain DGGITQSPKYLFRKEGQNVTLSCEQNLNHDAMYWYRQDPGQGLRLIYYSQIVNDFQKGDIAEGYSVSREKKESFPLTVTSAQKNPTAFYLCASSRGRLANEQFFGPGTRLTVL.

V and J are TRBV4-2 and TRBJ1-3; tentative D call: TRBD1 (6 bases). Trimming shortened V by 4 bases and J by 5 bases, and 18 bases separated the two germline ends. Germline CDR1 is LGHNA and CDR2 is YNFKEQ. There are 16 residues in the CDR3. CDR3 sequence reads: CASSPRGGAGRNTIYF. In DNA, the CDR3 is TGTGCCAGCAGCCCCCGAGGGGGGGCGGGTAGAAACACCATATATTTT.

J is TRBJ2-1 and V is TRBV9, with D possibly being TRBD2 (6 bases). The germline CDR1 and CDR2 sequences are SGDLS and YYNGEE. Trimming stripped 3 bases from V and 10 bases from J, with 11 bases between. The CDR3 is 12 amino acids. The CDR3 reads CASSGLGPEQFF. The CDR3 DNA reads TGTGCCAGCAGCGGACTAGGCCCGGAGCAGTTCTTC.

This clone occurred once. This chain joins TRBV30 and TRBJ2-5; TRBD1 is a possible D gene (6 bases). CDR3 length: 14 amino acids. The ends were cut back, 3 bases at V and 5 bases at J, with 16 bases in the middle. Germline CDR1 is GTSNPN and CDR2 is SVGIG (reference sequence). In DNA, the CDR3 is TGTGCCTGGAGAAACAGGGTATCGGGTGAGACCCAGTACTTC. This translates into CAWRNRVSGETQYF.

J is TRBJ1-5 and V is TRBV6-6; no clear D gene. The CDR3 has 12 amino acids. Germline V gives CDR1 MNHNY, CDR2 SVGAGI (reference sequence). V lost 2 bases to trimming and J lost 7 bases, with 6 bases between them. Here the CDR3 reads CASSYKVQPQHF. CDR3 nucleotides: TGTGCCAGCAGTTACAAGGTACAGCCCCAGCATTTT.

This chain joins TRBV5-1 and TRBJ2-3, with TRBD2 as a possible D gene (6 bases). Germline CDR1 SGHRS, CDR2 YFSETQ. This CDR3 region has 15 residues. Trimming left V 0 bases short and J 1 base short, with 9 bases between. The chain's CDR3 is CASSLEVAGTDTQYF. The CDR3 nucleotides read TGCGCCAGCAGCTTGGAAGTAGCGGGCACAGATACGCAGTATTTT.

V is TRBV19 and J is TRBJ2-1; 11 nucleotides agree with TRBD2. Germline V lookup: CDR1 LNHDA, CDR2 SQIVND (reference sequence). The trim removed 3 bases at V and 2 bases at J, leaving 0 bases unmatched. This CDR3 has 15 amino acids. For the CDR3, the DNA is TGTGCCAGTAGTATGGGACTAGCGGCCTACAATGAGCAGTTCTTC. Encoded protein: CASSMGLAAYNEQFF.

This chain joins TRBV28 and TRBJ2-3, with 9 bases aligning to TRBD2. Germline values: CDR1 MDHEN, CDR2 SYDVKM. V shed 8 bases, J shed 8 bases, and the junction held 17 bases outside the gene matches. There are 16 residues in the CDR3. In DNA, the CDR3 is TGTGCCAGCTCCCGAGGTCTAGCGGGATTTGGGGGTACGCAGTATTTT. Its translation is CASSRGLAGFGGTQYF.

The V call is TRBV28, the J call TRBJ1-2, with D perhaps TRBD1 (6 bases). Germline assignment: CDR1 MDHEN and CDR2 SYDVKM. CDR3 length: 13 residues. V was trimmed by 1 base and J by 5 bases, leaving 8 bases between them. The CDR3 loop is CASSLSRGYGYTF. CDR3 nucleotides: TGTGCCAGCAGTTTATCTAGGGGGTATGGCTACACCTTC.

The V call is TRBV28, the J call TRBJ2-5; possible D gene TRBD1, 6 bases. The CDR3 consists of 15 residues. Trimming cost V 1 base and J 5 bases, with 14 bases left between them. Germline CDR1 is MDHEN and CDR2 is SYDVKM. CDR3 sequence: CASSLSQDSSETQYF. The DNA of the CDR3 is TGTGCCAGCAGTTTATCCCAGGACAGCTCGGAGACCCAGTACTTC.

The chain is built from TRBV7-2 and TRBJ1-4; TRBD1 is a possible D gene (5 bases). Germline loops: CDR1 SGHTA, CDR2 FQGNSA. Trimming shortened V by 6 bases and J by 8 bases, and 16 bases separated the two germline ends. The CDR3 extends over 14 amino acids. DNA of the CDR3: TGTGCCAGCAGTCTAAGGACGGGACGGGAAAAACTGTTTTTT. Translating it yields CASSLRTGREKLFF. The entire variable domain, with the rest obtained from reference TRBV7-2 and TRBJ1-4, is as follows: GAGVSQSPSNKVTEKGKDVELRCDPISGHTALYWYRQSLGQGLEFLIYFQGNSAPDKSGLPSDRFSAERTGGSVSTLTIQRTQQEDSAVYLCASSLRTGREKLFFGSGTQLSVL.

The chain links TRBV28 to TRBJ2-7; D possibly corresponds to TRBD2 (7 bases). The germline CDR1 and CDR2 sequences are MDHEN and SYDVKM. V was pared by 5 bases and J by 6 bases, with 20 bases between. The CDR3 has 15 residues. The CDR3 spells CASSEWGGRRAEQYF. In nucleotides, the CDR3 is TGTGCCAGCAGTGAATGGGGGGGGCGGCGGGCCGAGCAGTACTTC. Together with reference TRBV28 and TRBJ2-7, the CDR3 gives the full variable domain: DVKVTQSSRYLVKRTGEKVFLECVQDMDHENMFWYRQDPGLGLRLIYFSYDVKMKEKGDIPEGYSVSREKKERFSLILESASTNQTSMYLCASSEWGGRRAEQYFGPGTRLTVT.

The chain has TRBV14 and TRBJ1-1; a weak D match, TRBD1 (5 bases). This CDR3 contains 15 residues. Germline V gene data show CDR1 as SGHDN and CDR2 as FVKESK. The V gene lost 4 bases and the J gene lost 4 bases, with 16 bases spanning the gap. The CDR3 DNA reads TGTGCCAGCAGCCCACCGACATACGGGGGCACTGAAGCTTTCTTT. Protein: CASSPPTYGGTEAFF.

V is TRBV7-2 and J is TRBJ1-5; TRBD1 aligns across 9 bases. Germline V gives CDR1 SGHTA, CDR2 FQGNSA. Trimming at V came to 6 bases and at J to 7 bases, leaving 10 bases not matched to a gene. The CDR3 is 15 amino acids. In DNA, the CDR3 is TGTGCCAGCAGTCCGGACAGGGGTTATAACCAGCCCCAGCATTTT. Its protein product is CASSPDRGYNQPQHF.

The CDR3 nucleotides read TGTGCCAGCACACCGGGACACCTCGGCGGCAAATTTGACACCATATATTTT. Its translation: CASTPGHLGGKFDTIYF. The genes are TRBV28 and TRBJ1-3, with TRBD1 as a possible D gene (6 bases). The CDR3 contains 17 residues. Trimming took off 7 bases at V and 8 bases at J, with 27 bases between the two ends. Germline CDR1 reads MDHEN; CDR2 reads SYDVKM.

This clone was recorded only once. This chain connects TRBV30 to TRBJ2-1; 8 bases fit TRBD2. Germline-derived CDR1 and CDR2 are GTSNPN and SVGIG (reference sequence). The CDR3 spans 14 residues. With V trimmed by 1 base and J by 5 bases, 4 bases remained unmatched. For the CDR3, the DNA is TGTGCCTGGAGTGCGCGGGGGGCGAACAATGAGCAGTTCTTC. As protein: CAWSARGANNEQFF.

The V call is TRBV19, the J call TRBJ1-5; TRBD1 is a possible D gene (5 bases). Trimming stripped 4 bases from V and 7 bases from J, with 17 bases between. CDR1 is LNHDA and CDR2 is SQIVND in the germline V gene (reference sequence). CDR3 size: 15 residues. The CDR3 coding sequence is TGTGCCAGTAGTACAGAGGACGGGGCTCGGCAGCCCCAGCATTTT. This gives the protein CASSTEDGARQPQHF.

V and J are TRBV18 and TRBJ2-5; 10 positions agree with TRBD2. Germline V gene lookup returns CDR1 KGHSH and CDR2 LQKENI. The CDR3 has 16 residues. The ends lost 2 bases at V and 6 bases at J; junction bases unmatched: 9. As DNA, the CDR3 is TGTGCCAGCTCACCAGACCCAGCGGGAGGGGCTAAGACCCAGTACTTC. It codes for CASSPDPAGGAKTQYF.

V and J are TRBV30 and TRBJ2-7; D gene uncertain. V was shortened by 4 bases and J by 0 bases, with 7 bases between the two germline ends. From germline, CDR1 is GTSNPN and CDR2 SVGIG (reference sequence). The length of the CDR3 is 12 residues. CDR3 DNA: TGTGCCTGGACGGAAAGCTCCTACGAGCAGTACTTC. This gives the protein CAWTESSYEQYF.

V gene TRBV25-1 combines with J gene TRBJ2-5; 11 bases line up with TRBD2. The CDR3 spans 15 residues. The germline gives CDR1 MGHDK, CDR2 SYGVNS. The V segment lost 6 bases and the J segment 5 bases; nucleotides outside the gene matches: 8. The CDR3: CASRGLLAGEETQYF. For the CDR3, the DNA is TGTGCCAGCAGGGGTTTACTAGCGGGAGAGGAGACCCAGTACTTC.

The chain has TRBV2 and TRBJ2-3; TRBD1 is a possible D gene (6 bases). CDR1 and CDR2 from the germline V gene are SNHLY and FYNNEI. The CDR3 has 14 residues. Trimming removed 3 bases from V and 3 bases from J, with 10 bases in between. CDR3 DNA sequence: TGTGCCAGCAGTGATTTCGGACAGACAGATACGCAGTATTTT. This gives the protein CASSDFGQTDTQYF.

The rearrangement joins TRBV2 to TRBJ1-4; unclear D gene. V gave up 7 bases and J gave up 0 bases, with 24 bases separating them. From germline, CDR1 is SNHLY and CDR2 FYNNEI. This CDR3 is 19 amino acids long. CDR3 sequence reads: CASTQTSPRATSTNEKLFF. The CDR3 DNA reads as TGTGCCAGCACCCAAACCTCCCCTAGGGCGACCTCAACTAATGAAAAACTGTTTTTT.

The chain is built from TRBV28 and TRBJ2-3, with D tentatively TRBD1 or TRBD2 (6 bases each). The germline CDR1 and CDR2 sequences are MDHEN and SYDVKM. V gave up 6 bases and J gave up 5 bases, with 12 bases separating them. This CDR3 has 13 residues. The CDR3 DNA reads as TGTGCCAGCAGCGAAGGGGGGAAAGATACGCAGTATTTT. Protein: CASSEGGKDTQYF.

V usage is TRBV6-1 and J usage is TRBJ2-7, with 7 positions matching TRBD2. V lost 4 bases, J lost 3 bases, and 6 bases stayed unmatched. Germline CDR1 and CDR2: MNHNS and SASEGT. The CDR3 loop spans 14 amino acids. CDR3 nucleotides: TGTGCCAGCAGTGGACTAGCCTCCGTCTACGAGCAGTACTTC. This sequence encodes CASSGLASVYEQYF.

The chain combines TRBV9 with TRBJ2-7, with D unclear. Germline V gene sequence: CDR1 SGDLS, CDR2 YYNGEE. V gave up 5 bases and J gave up 7 bases, with 16 bases separating them. CDR3 length: 13 amino acids. Written as DNA, the CDR3 is TGTGCCAGCAGTGACCCCCTTGAGCAGGAGCAGTACTTC. This translates into CASSDPLEQEQYF.

The sample holds one count of this clone. The V call is TRBV4-1, the J call TRBJ2-7, with D perhaps given as TRBD1 or TRBD2 (5 bases each). CDR3 length equals 18 residues. The germline V and J ends were trimmed by 0 bases and 6 bases, with 24 bases remaining between them. The germline gives CDR1 MGHRA, CDR2 YSYEKL. CDR3 coding DNA: TGCGCCAGCAGCCAAGAAGGATCGGGGCGATCCCCCGTCGGCGAGCAGTACTTC. Translating gives CASSQEGSGRSPVGEQYF.

The genes are TRBV4-1 and TRBJ2-6, with D possibly TRBD1 on 5 matching bases. The CDR3 consists of 18 residues. Trimming pared 3 bases from V and 0 bases from J, leaving 15 bases between. Per the germline V gene, CDR1 is MGHRA and CDR2 is YSYEKL. As DNA, the CDR3 is TGCGCCAGCAGCCAGCAGGGTTGGACAAGCTCTGGGGCCAACGTCCTGACTTTC. Its translation is CASSQQGWTSSGANVLTF.

The genes are TRBV7-8 and TRBJ2-1; 8 bases are shared with TRBD2. The CDR3 runs to 15 residues. Germline trimming cut 5 bases from V and 4 bases from J; bases unmatched to any gene: 7. Per the germline V gene, CDR1 is SGHVS and CDR2 is FQNEAQ. The CDR3 sequence is CASSPSGSGYNEQFF. The CDR3, as DNA: TGTGCCAGCAGCCCGAGCGGGAGCGGTTACAATGAGCAGTTCTTC. The full variable domain, in which reference TRBV7-8 and TRBJ2-1 provide the parts outside the CDR3, is GAGVSQSPRYKVAKRGQDVALRCDPISGHVSLFWYQQALGQGPEFLTYFQNEAQLDKSGLPSDRFFAERPEGSVSTLKIQRTQQEDSAVYLCASSPSGSGYNEQFFGPGTRLTVL.